These 27 T cell receptor beta chains were sequenced from one sample in a study of blood T cell repertoires in COVID-19. The repertoire was sequenced with immunoSEQ multiplex PCR; TCRdb's copy has only in-frame clones and lacks some. The sample shows approximately 76,000 clones, approximately 80% of them seen only once. What was sequenced was peripheral blood. The receptors were sampled from a woman aged 60 to 75 with acute or convalescent COVID-19.

This chain links TRBV3-1 (or the pseudogene TRBV3-2) with TRBJ1-2; 7 bases match TRBD1. The junction had 6 bases not matched to a gene; V was cut back by 1 base and J by 4 bases. This CDR3 region has 15 residues. The germline gives CDR1 LGHDT, CDR2 YNNKEL (reference sequence). The CDR3 sequence: CASSQGMDRFYGYTF. DNA of the CDR3: TGTGCCAGCAGCCAAGGTATGGACAGGTTCTATGGCTACACCTTC.

In its sample, this clone was seen a few times. This sequence joins TRBV20-1 and TRBJ2-3; possibly TRBD1 for D (6 bases). Germline lookup yields CDR1 DFQATT and CDR2 SNEGSKA (reference sequence). The CDR3 sequence is 14 residues long. The germline V and J ends were trimmed by 6 bases and 6 bases, with 19 bases remaining between them. Written as DNA, the CDR3 is TGCAGTGCCAGTATCTCGGCAGGGGCGGATACGCAGTATTTT. This encodes CSASISAGADTQYF.

The chain links TRBV5-6 to TRBJ1-1; D gene uncertain. The V end lost 4 bases, the J end lost 8 bases, and 12 bases lay between the germline ends. This CDR3 has 12 residues. Germline lookup yields CDR1 SGHDT and CDR2 YYEEEE. The CDR3 protein is CASSLRRREAFF. CDR3 nucleotides: TGTGCCAGCAGCCTCCGAAGGAGGGAAGCTTTCTTT.

This CDR3 is CASSPGTGRVGSTNEKLFF. The CDR3 DNA reads TGCGCCAGCAGCCCCGGGACAGGGAGGGTTGGATCAACTAATGAAAAACTGTTTTTT. V and J are TRBV5-1 and TRBJ1-4; 9 bases match TRBD1. CDR3 length: 19 residues. CDR1 SGHRS and CDR2 YFSETQ come from the germline V gene. V trimming: 4 bases; J trimming: 0 bases; junction bases outside the gene matches: 13.

The chain uses TRBV5-4 and TRBJ2-1; TRBD2 matches 7 bases. In germline, CDR1 is SGHNT, CDR2 YYREEE (reference sequence). V lost 1 base to trimming and J lost 9 bases; unmatched junction nucleotides: 4. The CDR3 sequence is 13 residues long. The CDR3 loop reads CASSLWGGSEQFF. The CDR3 bases are TGTGCCAGCAGCTTGTGGGGGGGGAGTGAGCAGTTCTTC.

The CDR3 here is CASSIGDRGSSPQHF. The CDR3 bases are TGTGCCAGTAGTATAGGGGACAGGGGCTCCTCGCCCCAGCATTTT. The chain joins TRBV19 to TRBJ1-5; 10 positions match TRBD1. The CDR3 runs 15 residues. The germline V gene encodes CDR1 LNHDA and CDR2 SQIVND (reference sequence). J lost 9 bases, V lost 1 base, and 6 bases had no gene match.

V and J are TRBV5-1 and TRBJ1-2; TRBD1 might be the D (6 bases). Germline V gives CDR1 SGHRS, CDR2 YFSETQ. The V end was cut by 4 bases, the J end by 3 bases, with 10 bases between. The CDR3 extends over 13 amino acids. CDR3 sequence: CASSPGGDYGYTF. CDR3 bases: TGCGCCAGCAGCCCTGGGGGCGACTATGGCTACACCTTC.

This chain links TRBV15 with TRBJ1-1; D is perhaps TRBD1 (5 bases). Trimming removed 0 bases at V and 0 bases at J, with 20 bases between. This CDR3 region has 19 residues. Germline-derived CDR1 and CDR2 are LNHNV and YYDKDF (reference sequence). This CDR3 reads CATSRDNRAFGGVNTEAFF. The DNA for the CDR3 is TGTGCCACCAGCAGAGATAATAGGGCGTTTGGGGGGGTGAACACTGAAGCTTTCTTT.

The V gene is TRBV6-5, the J gene TRBJ2-3, with a possible D match to TRBD1 (5 bases). Germline-derived CDR1 and CDR2 are MNHEY and SVGAGI. The CDR3 runs to 14 residues. V was cut by 4 bases and J by 3 bases, with 11 bases left in between. The CDR3 DNA follows: TGTGCCAGCAGTTCGCGGAGACAGACAGATACGCAGTATTTT. Translation gives CASSSRRQTDTQYF.

This chain links TRBV10-3 with TRBJ1-6, with 8 bases fitting TRBD1. The germline gives CDR1 ENHRY, CDR2 SYGVKD. V trimming: 9 bases; J trimming: 9 bases; junction bases outside the gene matches: 7. This CDR3 spans 13 amino acids. CDR3 protein: CAMSDRESSPLHF. CDR3 DNA sequence: TGTGCCATGTCGGACAGGGAGAGTTCACCCCTCCACTTT.

The J gene is TRBJ1-5, the V gene TRBV20-1; no reliable D call. The CDR3 spans 13 residues. V lost 3 bases and J lost 5, with 11 bases in between. Looked up from germline, CDR1 is DFQATT and CDR2 is SNEGSKA (reference sequence). For the CDR3, the DNA is TGCAGTGCTAGTCGGGCGGAGGATCAGCCCCAGCATTTT. Its translation: CSASRAEDQPQHF.

V gene TRBV4-2 combines with J gene TRBJ1-1, with D possibly being TRBD1 (5 bases). This CDR3 contains 14 residues. CDR1 LGHNA and CDR2 YNFKEQ come from the germline V gene. Trimming left V 3 bases short and J 1 base short, with 9 bases between. The CDR3 nucleotides read TGTGCCAGCAGCCAGTCTCAGGGGAACACTGAAGCTTTCTTT. This codes for CASSQSQGNTEAFF.

The chain recombines TRBV10-2 with TRBJ2-1, with 13 bases matching TRBD2. J lost 4 bases, V lost 2 bases, and 2 bases had no gene match. Germline V gene lookup returns CDR1 WSHSY and CDR2 SAAADI. The CDR3 runs to 16 residues. The CDR3 DNA reads as TGCGCCAGCAGTGAGGAGGGACTAGCGGGGTACAATGAGCAGTTCTTC. Translation: CASSEEGLAGYNEQFF.

The table lists this clone with a count of one. The V and J genes are TRBV6-6 and TRBJ2-7; no clear D gene. The V end lost 0 bases, the J end lost 2 bases, and 5 bases lay between the germline ends. In germline, CDR1 is MNHNY, CDR2 SVGAGI (reference sequence). The CDR3 extends over 13 amino acids. The CDR3 coding sequence is TGTGCCAGCAGTTACTCCGGTGCCTACGAGCAGTACTTC. This translates into CASSYSGAYEQYF.

The chain uses TRBV24-1 and TRBJ2-2, with 8 bases aligning to TRBD2. CDR1 KGHDR and CDR2 SFDVKD come from the germline V gene. V lost 4 bases and J lost 3; bases outside the gene matches: 3. The CDR3 sequence is 15 residues long. The CDR3 here is CATSEVGGDTGELFF. The DNA for the CDR3 is TGTGCCACCAGTGAAGTCGGGGGGGACACCGGGGAGCTGTTTTTT.

J is TRBJ1-4 and V is TRBV21-1. TRBV21-1 is a pseudogene locus. The CDR3 has 16 amino acids. CDR3 region: CASSPRQTRRFEKLFF. For the CDR3, the DNA is TGTGCCAGCAGCCCCCGGCAGACAAGGAGGTTTGAAAAACTGTTTTTT.

The genes are TRBV15 and TRBJ2-7; weak D call: TRBD1 (5 bases). Germline CDR1 and CDR2: LNHNV and YYDKDF (reference sequence). V was clipped by 0 bases and J by 4 bases, with 7 bases between them. The CDR3 is 13 amino acids. The chain's CDR3 is CATSRDKGYEQYF. In nucleotides, the CDR3 is TGTGCCACCAGCAGAGATAAGGGGTACGAGCAGTACTTC.

This CDR3 is CASRETGLDTEAFF. In DNA form, the CDR3 reads TGTGCCAGCCGTGAAACAGGGCTGGACACTGAAGCTTTCTTT. The chain recombines TRBV3-1 (or the pseudogene TRBV3-2) with TRBJ1-1, with D perhaps TRBD1 (6 bases). The V end lost 8 bases, the J end lost 3 bases, and 16 bases lay between the germline ends. Germline CDR1 reads LGHDT; CDR2 reads YNNKEL (reference sequence). The CDR3 is made up of 14 amino acids.

The V and J genes are TRBV19 and TRBJ1-6; 11 positions agree with TRBD1. The CDR3 is made up of 15 amino acids. V gave up 10 bases and J gave up 3 bases; unmatched junction bases: 5. Germline-derived CDR1 and CDR2 are LNHDA and SQIVND (reference sequence). CDR3 bases: TGTGCCACCGGACAGGGGGCGAGCTATAATTCACCCCTCCACTTT. This sequence encodes CATGQGASYNSPLHF.

This clone was detected only a few times. The chain links TRBV5-6 to TRBJ1-1; TRBD1 is a possible D gene (5 bases). Germline V gives CDR1 SGHDT, CDR2 YYEEEE. The germline V and J ends were trimmed by 0 bases and 10 bases, with 13 bases remaining between them. The CDR3 extends over 13 amino acids. CDR3 DNA: TGTGCCAGCAGCTTGGCCGTGGGGGGTCCAGCTTTCTTT. This sequence encodes CASSLAVGGPAFF.

The genes are TRBV2 and TRBJ1-2, with D possibly being TRBD1 (5 bases). Germline CDR1 SNHLY, CDR2 FYNNEI. This CDR3 comprises 13 residues. The V end lost 1 base, the J end lost 4 bases, and 7 bases lay between the germline ends. CDR3 loop: CASSEGQFYGYTF. As DNA, the CDR3 is TGTGCCAGCAGTGAAGGACAGTTCTATGGCTACACCTTC.

This clone was detected only once. V is TRBV5-1 and J is TRBJ2-7; 7 bases are shared with TRBD1. The CDR3 contains 13 residues. V trimming: 1 base; J trimming: 3 bases; junction bases outside the gene matches: 1. Germline V gene sequence: CDR1 SGHRS, CDR2 YFSETQ. The CDR3 reads CASSLNRGYEQYF. CDR3 nucleotides: TGCGCCAGCAGCTTGAACAGGGGCTACGAGCAGTACTTC.

The chain joins TRBV19 to TRBJ1-1, with 8 bases that match TRBD1. Germline CDR1 is LNHDA and CDR2 is SQIVND (reference sequence). Trimming cost V 5 bases and J 4 bases; bases outside gene matches: 9. The CDR3 loop spans 15 amino acids. The CDR3 nucleotides are TGTGCCAGTAGTCCTCGGACAGGGTGGGGCACTGAAGCTTTCTTT. Translation gives CASSPRTGWGTEAFF.

The chain combines TRBV14 with TRBJ2-7; a possible D gene is TRBD1 (5 bases). Germline V gives CDR1 SGHDN, CDR2 FVKESK. This CDR3 has 14 amino acids. Trimming took 0 bases from V and 2 from J, leaving 8 bases between them. CDR3 amino acids: CASSQDRAAYEQYF. Written as DNA, the CDR3 is TGTGCCAGCAGCCAAGACAGGGCGGCCTACGAGCAGTACTTC.

This clone was detected a few times. The rearrangement uses TRBV5-1 and TRBJ2-3, with D possibly being TRBD2 (5 bases). This CDR3 is 15 amino acids long. V was shortened by 4 bases and J by 2 bases, with 14 bases between the two germline ends. Germline assignment: CDR1 SGHRS and CDR2 YFSETQ. The CDR3 is CASSAGLKNTDTQYF. The CDR3 coding sequence is TGCGCCAGCAGCGCTGGACTGAAAAACACAGATACGCAGTATTTT.

This clone showed up just once. This chain uses TRBV19 with TRBJ2-7; D is unresolved. Trimming shortened V by 1 base and J by 2 bases, and 9 bases separated the two germline ends. This CDR3 spans 14 amino acids. Looked up from germline, CDR1 is LNHDA and CDR2 is SQIVND (reference sequence). This CDR3 reads CASSIGGSTYEQYF. Here the CDR3 DNA reads TGTGCCAGTAGTATAGGAGGATCAACCTACGAGCAGTACTTC. Complete variable domain (other parts from reference TRBV19 and TRBJ2-7): DGGITQSPKYLFRKEGQNVTLSCEQNLNHDAMYWYRQDPGQGLRLIYYSQIVNDFQKGDIAEGYSVSREKKESFPLTVTSAQKNPTAFYLCASSIGGSTYEQYFGPGTRLTVT.

The V gene is TRBV2, the J gene TRBJ1-2; D possibly corresponds to TRBD1 (6 bases). Germline-derived CDR1 and CDR2 are SNHLY and FYNNEI. The V gene lost 6 bases and the J gene lost 8 bases, with 16 bases spanning the gap. The CDR3 runs 13 residues. The CDR3 protein is CASSDPGARGYTF. CDR3 nucleotide sequence: TGTGCCAGCAGCGATCCAGGGGCGCGGGGCTACACCTTC. Full variable domain (outside the CDR3, taken from reference TRBV2 and TRBJ1-2): EPEVTQTPSHQVTQMGQEVILRCVPISNHLYFYWYRQILGQKVEFLVSFYNNEISEKSEIFDDQFSVERPDGSNFTLKIRSTKLEDSAMYFCASSDPGARGYTFGSGTRLTVV.